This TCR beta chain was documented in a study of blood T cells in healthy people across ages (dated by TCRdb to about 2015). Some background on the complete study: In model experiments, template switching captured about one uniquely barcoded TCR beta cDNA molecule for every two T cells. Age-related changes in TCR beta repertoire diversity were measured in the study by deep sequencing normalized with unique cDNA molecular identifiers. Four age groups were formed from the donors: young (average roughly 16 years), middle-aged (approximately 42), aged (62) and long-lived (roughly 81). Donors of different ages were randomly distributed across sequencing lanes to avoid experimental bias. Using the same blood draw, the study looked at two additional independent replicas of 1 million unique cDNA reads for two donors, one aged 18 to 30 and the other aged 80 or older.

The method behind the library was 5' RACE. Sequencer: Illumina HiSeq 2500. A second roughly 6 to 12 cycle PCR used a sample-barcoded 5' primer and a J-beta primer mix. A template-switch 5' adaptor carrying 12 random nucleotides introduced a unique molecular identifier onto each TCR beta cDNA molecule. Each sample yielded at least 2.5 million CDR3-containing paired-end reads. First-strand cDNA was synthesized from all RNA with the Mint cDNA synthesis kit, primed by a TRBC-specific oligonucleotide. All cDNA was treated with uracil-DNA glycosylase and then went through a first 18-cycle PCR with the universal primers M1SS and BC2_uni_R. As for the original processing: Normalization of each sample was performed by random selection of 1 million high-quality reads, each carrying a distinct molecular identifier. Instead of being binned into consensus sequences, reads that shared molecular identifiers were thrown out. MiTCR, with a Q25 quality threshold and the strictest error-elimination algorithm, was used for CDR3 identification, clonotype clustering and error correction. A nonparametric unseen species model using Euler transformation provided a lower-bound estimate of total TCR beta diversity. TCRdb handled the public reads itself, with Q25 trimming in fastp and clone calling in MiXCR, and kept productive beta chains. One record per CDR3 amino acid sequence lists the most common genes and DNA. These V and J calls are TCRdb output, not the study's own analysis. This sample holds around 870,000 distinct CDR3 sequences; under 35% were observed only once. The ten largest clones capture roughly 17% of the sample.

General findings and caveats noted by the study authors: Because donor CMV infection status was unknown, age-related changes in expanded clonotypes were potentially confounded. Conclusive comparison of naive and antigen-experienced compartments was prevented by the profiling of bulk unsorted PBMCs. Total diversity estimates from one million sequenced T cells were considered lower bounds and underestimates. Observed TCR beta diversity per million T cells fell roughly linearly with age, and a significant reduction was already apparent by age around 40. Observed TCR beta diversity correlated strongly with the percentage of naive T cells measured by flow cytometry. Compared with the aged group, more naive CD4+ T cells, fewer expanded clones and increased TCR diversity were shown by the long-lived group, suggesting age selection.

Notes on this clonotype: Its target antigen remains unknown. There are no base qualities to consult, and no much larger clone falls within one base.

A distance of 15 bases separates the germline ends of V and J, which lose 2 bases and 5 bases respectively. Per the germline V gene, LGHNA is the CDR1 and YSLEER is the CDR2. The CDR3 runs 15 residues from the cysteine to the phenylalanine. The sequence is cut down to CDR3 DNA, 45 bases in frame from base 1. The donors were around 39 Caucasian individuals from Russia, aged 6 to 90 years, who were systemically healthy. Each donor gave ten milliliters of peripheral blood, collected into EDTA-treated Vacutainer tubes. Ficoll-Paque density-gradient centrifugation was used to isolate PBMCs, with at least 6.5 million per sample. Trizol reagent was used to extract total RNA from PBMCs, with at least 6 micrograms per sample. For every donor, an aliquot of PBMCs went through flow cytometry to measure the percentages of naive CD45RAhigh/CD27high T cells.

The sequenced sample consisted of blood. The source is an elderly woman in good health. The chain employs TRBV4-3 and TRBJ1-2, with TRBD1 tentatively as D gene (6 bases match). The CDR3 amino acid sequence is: CASSQQNRAGYGYTF. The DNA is TGCGCCAGCAGCCAACAAAACAGGGCGGGGTATGGCTACACCTTC.